Described below is a single T cell receptor (beta chain) sequence and its context. The data belong to a study of blood T cell repertoires in COVID-19. About the study: Samples taken during acute and convalescent COVID-19 were collected in the United States, Italy and Spain. In each case, the material was cDNA or gDNA derived from T cells, B-cell-depleted T cells, or PBMCs.

Authors' data handling: Nucleated cell number was recorded as an estimate derived from reference gene primer amplification. The assay was immunoSEQ multiplex PCR, and TCRdb's table has in-frame clones only and misses some. V, J and clone size were drawn from that table, and D and trimming were deduced from the DNA. The table lists 140,000 or so clones, over 80% of them singletons. This CDR3 comprises 11 residues. Trimming pared 4 bases from V and 7 bases from J, leaving 4 bases between. Sample: peripheral blood. J is TRBJ2-2 and V is TRBV12-3 or TRBV12-4; D gene ambiguous. This TCR came from a man aged 55-75 years with active or convalescent COVID-19. Written as DNA, the CDR3 is TGTGCCAGCAGTTCAATCGGGGAGCTGTTTTTT. Encoded protein: CASSSIGELFF.